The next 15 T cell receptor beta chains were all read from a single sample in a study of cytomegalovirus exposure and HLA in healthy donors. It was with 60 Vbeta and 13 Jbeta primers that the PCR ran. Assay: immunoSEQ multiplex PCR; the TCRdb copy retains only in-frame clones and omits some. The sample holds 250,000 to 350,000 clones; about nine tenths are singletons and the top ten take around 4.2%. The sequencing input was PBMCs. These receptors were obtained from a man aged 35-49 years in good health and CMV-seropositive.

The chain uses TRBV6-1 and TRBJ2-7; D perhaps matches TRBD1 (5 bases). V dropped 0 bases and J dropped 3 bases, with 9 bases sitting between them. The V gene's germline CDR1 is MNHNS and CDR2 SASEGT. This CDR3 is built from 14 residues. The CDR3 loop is CASSEAGVFYEQYF. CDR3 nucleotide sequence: TGTGCCAGCAGTGAAGCAGGGGTTTTCTACGAGCAGTACTTC.

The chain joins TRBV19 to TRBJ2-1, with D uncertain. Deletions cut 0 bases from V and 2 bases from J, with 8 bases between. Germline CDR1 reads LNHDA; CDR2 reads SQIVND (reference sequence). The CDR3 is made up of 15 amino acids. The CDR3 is CASSIEVVTYNEQFF. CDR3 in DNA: TGTGCCAGTAGTATAGAAGTAGTCACCTACAATGAGCAGTTCTTC.

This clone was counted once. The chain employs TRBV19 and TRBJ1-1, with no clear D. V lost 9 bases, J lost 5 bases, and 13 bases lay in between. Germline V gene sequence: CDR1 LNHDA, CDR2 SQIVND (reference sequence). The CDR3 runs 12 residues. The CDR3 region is CASSFGWTEAFF. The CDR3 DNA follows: TGTGCCAGCTCTTTCGGTTGGACTGAAGCTTTCTTT.

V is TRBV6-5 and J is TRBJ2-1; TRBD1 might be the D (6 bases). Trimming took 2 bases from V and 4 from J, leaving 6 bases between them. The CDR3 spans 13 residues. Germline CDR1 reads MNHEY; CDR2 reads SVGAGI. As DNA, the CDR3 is TGTGCCAGCAGTTACGGACAGTACAATGAGCAGTTCTTC. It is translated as CASSYGQYNEQFF.

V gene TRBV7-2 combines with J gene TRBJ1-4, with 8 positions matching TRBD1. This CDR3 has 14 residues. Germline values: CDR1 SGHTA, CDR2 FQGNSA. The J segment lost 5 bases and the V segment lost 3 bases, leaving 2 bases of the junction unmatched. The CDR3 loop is CASSFGQGNEKLFF. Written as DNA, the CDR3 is TGTGCCAGCAGCTTCGGACAGGGAAATGAAAAACTGTTTTTT.

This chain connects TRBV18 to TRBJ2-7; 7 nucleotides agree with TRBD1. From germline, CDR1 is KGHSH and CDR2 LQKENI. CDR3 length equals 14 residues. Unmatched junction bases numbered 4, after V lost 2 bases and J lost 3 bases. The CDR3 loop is CASSPGTDVYEQYF. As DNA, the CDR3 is TGTGCCAGCTCACCAGGGACAGACGTCTACGAGCAGTACTTC.

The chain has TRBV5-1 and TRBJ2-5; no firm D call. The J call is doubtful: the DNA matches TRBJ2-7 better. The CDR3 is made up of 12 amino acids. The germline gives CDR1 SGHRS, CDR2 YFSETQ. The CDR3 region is CASSLNTYEQYF. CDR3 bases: TGCGCCAGCAGCTTGAATACTTACGAGCAGTACTTC.

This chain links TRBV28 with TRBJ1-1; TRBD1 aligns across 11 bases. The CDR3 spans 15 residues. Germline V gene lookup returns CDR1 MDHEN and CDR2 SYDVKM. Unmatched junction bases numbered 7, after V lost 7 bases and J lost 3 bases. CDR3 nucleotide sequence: TGTGCCAGCAACGCCCCGGGACAGGGGGACACTGAAGCTTTCTTT. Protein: CASNAPGQGDTEAFF.

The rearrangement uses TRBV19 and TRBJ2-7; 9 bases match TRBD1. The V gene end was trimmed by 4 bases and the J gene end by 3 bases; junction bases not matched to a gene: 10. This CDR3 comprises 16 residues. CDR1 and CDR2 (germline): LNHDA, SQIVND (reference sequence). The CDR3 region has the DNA TGTGCCAGTAGTAAGGCTGGGACAGGGCAACTCTACGAGCAGTACTTC. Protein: CASSKAGTGQLYEQYF.

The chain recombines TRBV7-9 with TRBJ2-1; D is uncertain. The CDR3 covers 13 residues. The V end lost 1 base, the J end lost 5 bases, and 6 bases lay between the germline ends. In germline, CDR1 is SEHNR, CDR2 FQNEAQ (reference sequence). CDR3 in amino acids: CASSLGLNNEQFF. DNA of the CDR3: TGTGCCAGCAGCTTAGGGCTCAACAATGAGCAGTTCTTC.

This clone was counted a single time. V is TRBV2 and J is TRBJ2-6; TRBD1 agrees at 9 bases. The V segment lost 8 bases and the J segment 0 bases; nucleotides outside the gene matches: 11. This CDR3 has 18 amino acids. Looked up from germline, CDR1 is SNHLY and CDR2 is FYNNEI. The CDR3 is CASFHPGQGNSGANVLTF. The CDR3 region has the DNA TGTGCCAGCTTCCATCCGGGACAGGGAAACTCTGGGGCCAACGTCCTGACTTTC.

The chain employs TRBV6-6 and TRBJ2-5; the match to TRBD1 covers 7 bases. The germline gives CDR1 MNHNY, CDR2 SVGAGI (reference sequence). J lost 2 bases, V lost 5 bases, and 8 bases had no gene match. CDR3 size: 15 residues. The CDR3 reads CASSTMDRLQETQYF. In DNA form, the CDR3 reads TGTGCCAGCAGTACAATGGACAGGTTACAAGAGACCCAGTACTTC.

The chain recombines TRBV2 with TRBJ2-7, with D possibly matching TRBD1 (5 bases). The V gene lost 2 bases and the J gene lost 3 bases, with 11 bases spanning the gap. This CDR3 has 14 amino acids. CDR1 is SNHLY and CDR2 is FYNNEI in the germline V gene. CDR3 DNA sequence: TGTGCCAGCAGTGAAATAGGACAAGACTACGAGCAGTACTTC. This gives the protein CASSEIGQDYEQYF.

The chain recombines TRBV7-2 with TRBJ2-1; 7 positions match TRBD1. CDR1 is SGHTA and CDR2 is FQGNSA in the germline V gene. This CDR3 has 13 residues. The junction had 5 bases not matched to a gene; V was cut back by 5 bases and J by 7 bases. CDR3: CASSPDRQNEQFF. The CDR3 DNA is TGTGCCAGCAGCCCGGACAGGCAGAATGAGCAGTTCTTC.

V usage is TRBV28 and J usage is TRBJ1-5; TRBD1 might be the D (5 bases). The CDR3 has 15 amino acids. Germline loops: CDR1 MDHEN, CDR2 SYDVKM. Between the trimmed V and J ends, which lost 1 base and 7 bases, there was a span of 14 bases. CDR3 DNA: TGTGCCAGCAGTTTATTTGGGACGGCGGGGCAGCCCCAGCATTTT. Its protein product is CASSLFGTAGQPQHF.